This T cell receptor (beta chain) comes out of a study of blood T cell repertoires in COVID-19. Overall study context: The United States, Italy and Spain provided the acute and convalescent COVID-19 samples. The analysed material was cDNA or gDNA that came from T cells, B-cell-depleted T cells, or PBMCs.

V was trimmed by 2 bases and J by 5 bases, leaving 9 bases between them. Germline CDR1 is MNHNY and CDR2 is SVGAGI (reference sequence). This CDR3 has 13 amino acids. How the authors handled the data: Amplification of reference gene primers provided the estimated nucleated cell counts. Sequencing was performed with immunoSEQ multiplex PCR; in TCRdb, only in-frame clones are kept and a portion is missing. D and trimming were read from the DNA, whereas the V and J calls and clone size are those reported in that table. This table holds 65,000 to 80,000 clones, roughly 80% found once. The TCR originated in a human donor in a cohort sampled during active COVID-19. V is TRBV6-6 and J is TRBJ1-1; a possible D gene is TRBD1 (6 bases). The sample consisted of peripheral blood. Here the CDR3 reads CASSYGGDTEAFF. The CDR3 DNA is TGTGCCAGCAGTTACGGGGGCGATACTGAAGCTTTCTTT.